Listed below are T cell receptor beta chains from one sample, sequenced in a study of type 1 and type 2 diabetes patients. MiXCR, applied by TCRdb to the multiplex PCR reads, yields one record per CDR3 protein. The sample includes approximately 260,000 distinct CDR3 sequences, approximately 50% of them seen just once. The sample taken for sequencing was peripheral blood mononuclear cells (PBMCs). Receptors originate from a man younger than 35 with type 2 diabetes. The CDR3 runs from the conserved cysteine through the conserved F or W. D genes are given only for firm matches. For some rows the clone size is stated as once, few or many, or as a class when expanded; others skip it.

CDR3 protein: CASSQDKTGNPNGYTF
CDR3 DNA: TGTGCCAGCAGCCAAGATAAAACAGGGAATCCCAATGGCTACACCTTC
D gene: NA
V gene: TRBV4-2
clone size: few
CDR3 length: 16
J gene: TRBJ1-2

CDR3 protein: CTSRRTGGGEQYF
CDR3 DNA: TGTACCAGTAGAAGAACAGGGGGCGGCGAGCAGTACTTC
D gene: TRBD1
V gene: TRBV19
clone size: NA
CDR3 length: 13
J gene: TRBJ2-7

CDR3 protein: CATSEGRGYQETQYF
CDR3 DNA: TGTGCCACCAGTGAGGGCAGGGGGTACCAAGAGACCCAGTACTTC
D gene: TRBD1
V gene: TRBV24-1
clone size: NA
CDR3 length: 15
J gene: TRBJ2-5

CDR3 protein: CSVEKQGGETQYF
CDR3 DNA: TGCAGCGTTGAAAAACAGGGTGGAGAGACCCAGTACTTC
D gene: NA
V gene: TRBV29-1
clone size: NA
CDR3 length: 13
J gene: TRBJ2-5

CDR3 protein: CASSPTITGRVTYEQYF
CDR3 DNA: TGTGCCAGCTCACCTACCATCACAGGGAGAGTGACCTACGAGCAGTACTTC
D gene: NA
V gene: TRBV2
clone size: NA
CDR3 length: 17
J gene: TRBJ2-7

CDR3 protein: CASSHIPGAPLHF
CDR3 DNA: TGTGCCAGCAGCCACATCCCGGGGGCCCCCCTCCACTTT
D gene: NA
V gene: TRBV14
clone size: few
CDR3 length: 13
J gene: TRBJ1-6

CDR3 protein: CASSQDRAPYNERFF
CDR3 DNA: TGTGCCAGCAGCCAAGATCGCGCGCCCTACAATGAGCGGTTCTTC
D gene: NA
V gene: TRBV14
clone size: NA
CDR3 length: 15
J gene: TRBJ2-5

CDR3 protein: CAWSGSTYYGYTF
CDR3 DNA: TGTGCCTGGAGTGGGTCAACATATTATGGCTACACCTTC
D gene: NA
V gene: TRBV30
clone size: many
CDR3 length: 13
J gene: TRBJ1-2

CDR3 protein: CASSLEGANEQFF
CDR3 DNA: TGTGCCAGCAGCTTAGAGGGGGCCAACGAGCAGTTCTTC
D gene: TRBD1
V gene: TRBV9
clone size: once
CDR3 length: 13
J gene: TRBJ2-1

CDR3 protein: CSASQLSGRYEQYF
CDR3 DNA: TGCAGTGCTTCCCAGTTAAGCGGGAGATACGAGCAGTACTTC
D gene: TRBD2
V gene: TRBV20-1
clone size: few
CDR3 length: 14
J gene: TRBJ2-7

CDR3 protein: CASSSGLAGAPKYF
CDR3 DNA: TGTGCCAGCAGCTCGGGACTAGCGGGTGCCCCCAAGTACTTC
D gene: TRBD2
V gene: TRBV7-9
clone size: NA
CDR3 length: 14
J gene: TRBJ2-5

CDR3 protein: CASSEVGRSSYEQYF
CDR3 DNA: TGTGCCAGCAGTGAGGTCGGGCGAAGCTCCTACGAGCAGTACTTC
D gene: NA
V gene: TRBV2
clone size: NA
CDR3 length: 15
J gene: TRBJ2-7

CDR3 protein: CASSLSPGGAEAFF
CDR3 DNA: TGTGCCAGCAGTCTAAGCCCCGGGGGGGCTGAAGCTTTCTTT
D gene: NA
V gene: TRBV6-5
clone size: few
CDR3 length: 14
J gene: TRBJ1-1

CDR3 protein: CASSAAGGPADTQYF
CDR3 DNA: TGCGCCAGCAGTGCAGCGGGAGGGCCAGCAGATACGCAGTATTTT
D gene: TRBD2
V gene: TRBV10-1
clone size: few
CDR3 length: 15
J gene: TRBJ2-3

CDR3 protein: CASSFQQGGSGELFF
CDR3 DNA: TGTGCCAGCAGTTTTCAACAGGGTGGATCCGGGGAGCTGTTTTTT
D gene: NA
V gene: TRBV12-3/TRBV12-4
clone size: NA
CDR3 length: 15
J gene: TRBJ2-2

CDR3 protein: CASSSDLDRVSPLHF
CDR3 DNA: TGTGCCAGCAGTTCCGACTTGGACAGGGTTTCACCCCTCCACTTT
D gene: TRBD1
V gene: TRBV12-3/TRBV12-4
clone size: few
CDR3 length: 15
J gene: TRBJ1-6

CDR3 protein: CASSAGSGANYGYTF
CDR3 DNA: TGTGCCAGTAGTGCCGGTAGCGGAGCTAACTATGGCTACACCTTC
D gene: NA
V gene: TRBV19
clone size: NA
CDR3 length: 15
J gene: TRBJ1-2

CDR3 protein: CASRRGDVNEKLFF
CDR3 DNA: TGTGCCAGCAGGAGGGGGGACGTAAATGAAAAACTGTTTTTT
D gene: NA
V gene: TRBV2
clone size: many
CDR3 length: 14
J gene: TRBJ1-4

CDR3 protein: CASASPGQAVGELFF
CDR3 DNA: TGCGCCAGCGCCAGCCCGGGGCAGGCGGTCGGGGAGCTGTTTTTT
D gene: NA
V gene: TRBV13
clone size: NA
CDR3 length: 15
J gene: TRBJ2-2

CDR3 protein: CAWSGPSGTWDEQFF
CDR3 DNA: TGTGCCTGGAGTGGGCCTTCAGGAACTTGGGATGAGCAGTTCTTC
D gene: NA
V gene: TRBV30
clone size: NA
CDR3 length: 15
J gene: TRBJ2-1

CDR3 protein: CAWDDPGANGYTF
CDR3 DNA: TGTGCCTGGGACGACCCGGGGGCGAATGGCTACACCTTC
D gene: NA
V gene: TRBV30
clone size: many
CDR3 length: 13
J gene: TRBJ1-2

CDR3 protein: CASSQEGGRTGETYEQYF
CDR3 DNA: TGCGCCAGCAGCCAAGAAGGGGGCAGGACAGGGGAGACCTACGAGCAGTACTTC
D gene: TRBD1
V gene: TRBV4-1
clone size: NA
CDR3 length: 18
J gene: TRBJ2-7

CDR3 protein: CASSEDGGNAGTQYF
CDR3 DNA: TGTGCCAGCAGTGAAGACGGGGGGAACGCCGGGACCCAGTACTTC
D gene: TRBD2
V gene: TRBV2
clone size: many
CDR3 length: 15
J gene: TRBJ2-5

CDR3 protein: CASAHPGGFGANVLTF
CDR3 DNA: TGTGCCAGCGCGCACCCCGGGGGGTTCGGGGCCAACGTCCTGACTTTC
D gene: TRBD2
V gene: TRBV5-4
clone size: NA
CDR3 length: 16
J gene: TRBJ2-6

CDR3 protein: CASRTPLGPLHF
CDR3 DNA: TGTGCCAGCAGGACCCCGTTGGGACCCCTCCACTTT
D gene: NA
V gene: TRBV2
clone size: many
CDR3 length: 12
J gene: TRBJ1-6

CDR3 protein: CASSPTDGAYGYTF
CDR3 DNA: TGTGCCAGCAGCCCAACGGACGGAGCCTATGGCTACACCTTC
D gene: NA
V gene: TRBV7-6
clone size: few
CDR3 length: 14
J gene: TRBJ1-2

CDR3 protein: CASSLIQGAKTQYF
CDR3 DNA: TGTGCCAGTAGCCTGATACAGGGGGCGAAGACCCAGTACTTC
D gene: TRBD1
V gene: TRBV19
clone size: NA
CDR3 length: 14
J gene: TRBJ2-5

CDR3 protein: CASKQGASHNEKLFF
CDR3 DNA: TGTGCCAGCAAACAGGGGGCCTCCCATAATGAAAAACTGTTTTTT
D gene: TRBD1
V gene: TRBV2
clone size: few
CDR3 length: 15
J gene: TRBJ1-4

CDR3 protein: CASSDHRGGEQYF
CDR3 DNA: TGTGCCAGCAGTGATCACAGGGGTGGGGAGCAGTACTTC
D gene: TRBD1
V gene: TRBV27
clone size: many
CDR3 length: 13
J gene: TRBJ2-7

CDR3 protein: CAARVGSNTGELFF
CDR3 DNA: TGTGCCGCCCGTGTCGGTTCGAACACCGGGGAGCTGTTTTTT
D gene: NA
V gene: TRBV6-6
clone size: NA
CDR3 length: 14
J gene: TRBJ2-2

CDR3 protein: CASSLYPRAGIWPQHF
CDR3 DNA: TGTGCCAGCAGTTTATACCCCCGAGCCGGGATATGGCCCCAGCATTTT
D gene: NA
V gene: TRBV27
clone size: NA
CDR3 length: 16
J gene: TRBJ1-5

CDR3 protein: CATSDSGGDQPQHF
CDR3 DNA: TGTGCCACCAGTGATTCCGGCGGCGATCAGCCCCAGCATTTT
D gene: NA
V gene: TRBV24-1
clone size: NA
CDR3 length: 14
J gene: TRBJ1-5

CDR3 protein: CACFQGSYGCTF
CDR3 DNA: NA
D gene: NA
V gene: TRBV30
clone size: NA
CDR3 length: 12
J gene: TRBJ1-2

CDR3 protein: CASSRPGQTNTGELFF
CDR3 DNA: TGTGCCAGCAGCAGGCCGGGACAGACGAACACCGGGGAGCTGTTTTTT
D gene: TRBD1
V gene: TRBV7-3
clone size: NA
CDR3 length: 16
J gene: TRBJ2-2

CDR3 protein: CASSLVGENTEAFF
CDR3 DNA: TGTGCCAGCAGCTTAGTAGGGGAGAACACTGAAGCTTTCTTT
D gene: NA
V gene: TRBV14
clone size: NA
CDR3 length: 14
J gene: TRBJ1-1

CDR3 protein: CASSYSIYEQYF
CDR3 DNA: TGTGCCAGCAGTTACTCGATCTACGAGCAGTACTTC
D gene: NA
V gene: TRBV6-6
clone size: many
CDR3 length: 12
J gene: TRBJ2-7

CDR3 protein: CASSPLHSAGPHEQYF
CDR3 DNA: TGTGCCAGCTCACCTCTCCACTCGGCAGGGCCCCACGAGCAGTACTTC
D gene: NA
V gene: TRBV18
clone size: NA
CDR3 length: 16
J gene: TRBJ2-7

CDR3 protein: CASSEVSSGDGQLYGYTF
CDR3 DNA: TGTGCCAGCAGTGAGGTCTCCTCGGGGGACGGGCAACTCTATGGCTACACCTTC
D gene: NA
V gene: TRBV2
clone size: NA
CDR3 length: 18
J gene: TRBJ1-2

CDR3 protein: CASKYRGNIQYF
CDR3 DNA: TGTGCCAGCAAATACAGGGGAAACATTCAGTACTTC
D gene: TRBD1
V gene: TRBV12-3/TRBV12-4
clone size: NA
CDR3 length: 12
J gene: TRBJ2-4

CDR3 protein: CSVVPGREHTDTQYF
CDR3 DNA: TGCAGCGTTGTACCGGGGCGGGAGCACACAGATACGCAGTATTTT
D gene: TRBD2
V gene: TRBV29-1
clone size: few
CDR3 length: 15
J gene: TRBJ2-3

CDR3 protein: CASSLWPLEAYEQYF
CDR3 DNA: TGTGCCAGCAGCTTATGGCCGCTAGAAGCCTACGAGCAGTACTTC
D gene: NA
V gene: TRBV7-2
clone size: few
CDR3 length: 15
J gene: TRBJ2-7

CDR3 protein: CASSRDGYYEQYF
CDR3 DNA: TGTGCCAGCAGCCGGGACGGGTACTACGAGCAGTACTTC
D gene: NA
V gene: TRBV12-3/TRBV12-4
clone size: NA
CDR3 length: 13
J gene: TRBJ2-7

CDR3 protein: CAWSVPGGYEQYF
CDR3 DNA: TGTGCCTGGAGTGTCCCCGGGGGTTACGAGCAGTACTTC
D gene: NA
V gene: TRBV30
clone size: few
CDR3 length: 13
J gene: TRBJ2-7

CDR3 protein: CASSADGQGLGDTQYF
CDR3 DNA: TGTGCCAGTAGCGCCGACGGACAGGGGTTGGGAGATACGCAGTATTTT
D gene: TRBD1
V gene: TRBV7-2
clone size: few
CDR3 length: 16
J gene: TRBJ2-3

CDR3 protein: CSARDRTDHETQYF
CDR3 DNA: TGCAGTGCTAGAGACCGGACGGACCACGAGACCCAGTACTTC
D gene: NA
V gene: TRBV20-1
clone size: NA
CDR3 length: 14
J gene: TRBJ2-5

CDR3 protein: CASSLEPIPYEQYF
CDR3 DNA: TGCGCCAGCAGCTTGGAACCGATACCTTACGAGCAGTACTTC
D gene: NA
V gene: TRBV5-1
clone size: NA
CDR3 length: 14
J gene: TRBJ2-7

CDR3 protein: CASSQTSEVQTGELFF
CDR3 DNA: TGCGCCAGCAGCCAAACCTCGGAGGTACAGACCGGGGAGCTGTTTTTT
D gene: NA
V gene: TRBV4-1
clone size: NA
CDR3 length: 16
J gene: TRBJ2-2

CDR3 protein: CASSDRESTDTQYF
CDR3 DNA: TGTGCCAGCAGTGATCGGGAAAGCACAGATACGCAGTATTTT
D gene: NA
V gene: TRBV2
clone size: few
CDR3 length: 14
J gene: TRBJ2-3

CDR3 protein: CASSHGTGREQYF
CDR3 DNA: TGTGCCAGCAGCCATGGGACAGGCCGCGAGCAGTACTTC
D gene: TRBD1
V gene: TRBV11-2
clone size: once
CDR3 length: 13
J gene: TRBJ2-7

CDR3 protein: CASGPGTHYGYTF
CDR3 DNA: TGTGCTAGTGGGCCCGGGACACACTATGGCTACACCTTC
D gene: NA
V gene: TRBV12-5
clone size: NA
CDR3 length: 13
J gene: TRBJ1-2

CDR3 protein: CSARVAGLQETQYF
CDR3 DNA: TGCAGTGCTAGGGTAGCGGGCTTGCAAGAGACCCAGTACTTC
D gene: TRBD2
V gene: TRBV20-1
clone size: once
CDR3 length: 14
J gene: TRBJ2-5

CDR3 protein: CASRSGGGQRRETQYF
CDR3 DNA: TGTGCCAGCAGATCGGGCGGGGGACAGAGGAGAGAGACCCAGTACTTC
D gene: NA
V gene: TRBV27
clone size: NA
CDR3 length: 16
J gene: TRBJ2-5

CDR3 protein: CSVEEGGTSTDTQYF
CDR3 DNA: TGCAGCGTTGAAGAGGGAGGGACCAGCACAGATACGCAGTATTTT
D gene: TRBD2
V gene: TRBV29-1
clone size: few
CDR3 length: 15
J gene: TRBJ2-3